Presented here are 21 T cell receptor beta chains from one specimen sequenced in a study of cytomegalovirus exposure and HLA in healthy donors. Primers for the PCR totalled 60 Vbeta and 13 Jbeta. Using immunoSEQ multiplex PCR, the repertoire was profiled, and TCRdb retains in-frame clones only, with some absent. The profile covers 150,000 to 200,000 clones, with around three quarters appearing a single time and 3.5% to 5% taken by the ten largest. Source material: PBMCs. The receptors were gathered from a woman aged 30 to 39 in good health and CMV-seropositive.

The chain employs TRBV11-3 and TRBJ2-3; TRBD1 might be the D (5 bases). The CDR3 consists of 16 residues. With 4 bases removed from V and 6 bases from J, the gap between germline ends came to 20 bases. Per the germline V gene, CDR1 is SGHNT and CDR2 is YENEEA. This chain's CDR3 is CASSSALAGPGDTQYF. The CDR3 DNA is TGTGCCAGCAGCTCCGCTCTTGCAGGGCCGGGTGATACGCAGTATTTT.

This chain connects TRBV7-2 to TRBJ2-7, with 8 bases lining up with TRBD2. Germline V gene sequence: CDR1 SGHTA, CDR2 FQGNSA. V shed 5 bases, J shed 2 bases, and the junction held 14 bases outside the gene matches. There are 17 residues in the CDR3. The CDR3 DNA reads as TGTGCCAGCAGCCCGTCCTTAGCGGGACTGGGGACCTACGAGCAGTACTTC. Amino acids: CASSPSLAGLGTYEQYF.

In DNA, the CDR3 is TGTGCCAGCAGTTTAATGTGGGGCTCATACAATGAGCAGTTCTTC. This sequence encodes CASSLMWGSYNEQFF. V gene TRBV27 combines with J gene TRBJ2-1, with D perhaps TRBD1 (5 bases). The V gene's germline CDR1 is MNHEY and CDR2 SMNVEV (reference sequence). The V end lost 2 bases, the J end lost 4 bases, and 12 bases lay between the germline ends. CDR3 length: 15 residues.

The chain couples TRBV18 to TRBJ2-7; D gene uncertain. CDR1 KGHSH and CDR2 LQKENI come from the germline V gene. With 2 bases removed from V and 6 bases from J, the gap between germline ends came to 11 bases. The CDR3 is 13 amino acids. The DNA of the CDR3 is TGTGCCAGCTCACCAGCCAACACGGGCGAGCAGTACTTC. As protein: CASSPANTGEQYF.

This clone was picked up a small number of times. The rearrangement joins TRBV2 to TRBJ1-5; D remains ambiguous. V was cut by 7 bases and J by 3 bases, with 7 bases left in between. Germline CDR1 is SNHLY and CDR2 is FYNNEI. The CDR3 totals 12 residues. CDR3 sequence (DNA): TGTGCCAGCATGGGCGACAATCAGCCCCAGCATTTT. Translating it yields CASMGDNQPQHF.

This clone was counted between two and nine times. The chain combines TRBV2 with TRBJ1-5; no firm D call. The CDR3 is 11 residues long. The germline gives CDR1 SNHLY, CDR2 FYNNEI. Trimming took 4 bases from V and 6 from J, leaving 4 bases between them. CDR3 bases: TGTGCCAGCAGTGTCGGTCAGCCCCAGCATTTT. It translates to CASSVGQPQHF.

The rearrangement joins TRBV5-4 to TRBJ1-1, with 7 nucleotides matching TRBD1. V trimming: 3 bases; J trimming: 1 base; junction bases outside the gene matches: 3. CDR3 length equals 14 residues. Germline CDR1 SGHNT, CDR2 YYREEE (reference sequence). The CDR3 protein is CASSWDRRNTEAFF. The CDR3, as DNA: TGTGCCAGCAGCTGGGACAGAAGGAACACTGAAGCTTTCTTT.

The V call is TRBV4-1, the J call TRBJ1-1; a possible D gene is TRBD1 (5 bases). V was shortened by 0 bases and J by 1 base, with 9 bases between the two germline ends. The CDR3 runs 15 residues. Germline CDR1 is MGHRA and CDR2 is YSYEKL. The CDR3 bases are TGCGCCAGCAGCCAAGATCGACAGCAGAACACTGAAGCTTTCTTT. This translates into CASSQDRQQNTEAFF.

DNA of the CDR3: TGCAGCGTTGACAGGGGAGACAATCAGCCCCAGCATTTT. Its protein product is CSVDRGDNQPQHF. The chain employs TRBV29-1 and TRBJ1-5; possible D gene TRBD1, 6 bases. The CDR3 extends over 13 amino acids. Trimming left V 3 bases short and J 3 bases short, with 9 bases between. The germline gives CDR1 SQVTM, CDR2 ANQGSEA.

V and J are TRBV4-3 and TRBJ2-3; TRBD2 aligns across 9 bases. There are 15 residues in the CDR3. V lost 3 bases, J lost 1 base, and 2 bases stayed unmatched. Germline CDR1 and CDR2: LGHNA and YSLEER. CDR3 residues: CASSQIAGGTDTQYF. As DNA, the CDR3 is TGCGCCAGCAGCCAGATAGCGGGGGGCACAGATACGCAGTATTTT.

DNA for the CDR3: TGTGCCAGCAGCTTGGTAGGGGGGGCCTACGAGCAGTACTTC. As protein: CASSLVGGAYEQYF. The chain combines TRBV5-5 with TRBJ2-7; D might be TRBD2 (7 bases). The CDR3 extends over 14 amino acids. V dropped 0 bases and J dropped 2 bases, with 9 bases sitting between them. Germline assignment: CDR1 SGHKS and CDR2 YYEKEE (reference sequence).

The CDR3 DNA is TGCGCCAGCAGCGCCGGACTAGCGGGAGGGTCCGAGCAGTACTTC. Its translation is CASSAGLAGGSEQYF. The chain carries TRBV5-1 and TRBJ2-7; TRBD2 agrees at 15 bases. V shed 4 bases and J 6 bases; nucleotides not matched to a gene: 5. The CDR3 totals 15 residues. Germline CDR1 SGHRS, CDR2 YFSETQ.

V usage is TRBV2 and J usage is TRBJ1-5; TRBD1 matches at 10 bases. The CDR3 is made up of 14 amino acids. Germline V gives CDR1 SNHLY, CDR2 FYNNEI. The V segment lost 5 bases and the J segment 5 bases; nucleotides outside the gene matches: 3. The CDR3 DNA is TGTGCCAGCAGTACGACAGGGGGCCATCAGCCCCAGCATTTT. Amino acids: CASSTTGGHQPQHF.

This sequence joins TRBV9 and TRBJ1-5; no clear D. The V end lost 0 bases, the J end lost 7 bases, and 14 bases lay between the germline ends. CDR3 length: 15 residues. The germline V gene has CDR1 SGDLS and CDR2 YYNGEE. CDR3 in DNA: TGTGCCAGCAGCGTAGCAGTCGCGGGAGGACAGCCCCAGCATTTT. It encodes CASSVAVAGGQPQHF.

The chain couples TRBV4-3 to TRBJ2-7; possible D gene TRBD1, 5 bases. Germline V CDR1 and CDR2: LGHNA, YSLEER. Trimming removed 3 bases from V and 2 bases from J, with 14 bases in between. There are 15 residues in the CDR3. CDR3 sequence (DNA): TGCGCCAGCAGCCAGGCCTTCGCAGGGCCCTACGAGCAGTACTTC. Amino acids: CASSQAFAGPYEQYF.

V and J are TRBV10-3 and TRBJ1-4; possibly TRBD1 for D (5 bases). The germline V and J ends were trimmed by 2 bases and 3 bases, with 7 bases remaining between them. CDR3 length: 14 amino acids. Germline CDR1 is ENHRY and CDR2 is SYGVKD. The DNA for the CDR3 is TGTGCCATCAGTGAGGGAGGGGCTAATGAAAAACTGTTTTTT. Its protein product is CAISEGGANEKLFF.

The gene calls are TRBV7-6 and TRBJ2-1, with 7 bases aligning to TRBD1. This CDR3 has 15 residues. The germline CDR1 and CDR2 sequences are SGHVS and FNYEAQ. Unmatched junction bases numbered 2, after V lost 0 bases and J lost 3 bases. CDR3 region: CASSLASGGYNEQFF. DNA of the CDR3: TGTGCCAGCAGCTTAGCGTCAGGGGGCTACAATGAGCAGTTCTTC.

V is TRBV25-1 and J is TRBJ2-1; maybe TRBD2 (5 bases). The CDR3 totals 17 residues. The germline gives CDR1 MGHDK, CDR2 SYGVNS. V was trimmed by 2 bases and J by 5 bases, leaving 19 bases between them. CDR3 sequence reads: CASSEISVQWGDNEQFF. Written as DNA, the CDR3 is TGTGCCAGCAGTGAAATTAGTGTACAGTGGGGAGACAATGAGCAGTTCTTC.

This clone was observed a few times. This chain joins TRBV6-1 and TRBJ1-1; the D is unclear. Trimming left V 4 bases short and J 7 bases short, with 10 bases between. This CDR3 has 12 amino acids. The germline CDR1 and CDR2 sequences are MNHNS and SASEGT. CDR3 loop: CASSGMSHEAFF. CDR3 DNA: TGTGCCAGCAGTGGCATGAGTCATGAAGCTTTCTTT.

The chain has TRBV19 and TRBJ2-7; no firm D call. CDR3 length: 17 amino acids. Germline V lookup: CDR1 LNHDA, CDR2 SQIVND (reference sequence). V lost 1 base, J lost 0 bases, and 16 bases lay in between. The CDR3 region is CASSIGTPGWSSYEQYF. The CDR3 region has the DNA TGTGCCAGTAGTATAGGCACACCCGGGTGGAGCTCCTACGAGCAGTACTTC.

The CDR3 region is CASSQRGAAGGSPLHF. Written as DNA, the CDR3 is TGCGCCAGCAGCCAGAGGGGGGCGGCAGGGGGTTCACCCCTCCACTTT. The V call is TRBV4-1, the J call TRBJ1-6, with 7 positions matching TRBD1. The V and J ends lost 3 bases and 9 bases, in that order; junction bases with no gene match: 11. Germline-derived CDR1 and CDR2 are MGHRA and YSYEKL. The CDR3 runs 16 residues.